This T cell receptor (beta chain) was profiled in a study of OX40 agonist ivuxolimab in advanced cancers. Study details: Anti-PD-1, anti-PD-L1 or anti-CTLA-4 therapy given earlier was allowed, and around 40% had some.

Only in-frame clones appear in the TCRdb table, and some are missing; sequencing was by immunoSEQ multiplex PCR. The sample consists of roughly 74,000 clones, roughly 83% of them appearing once. Germline CDR1 SNHLY, CDR2 FYNNEI. With V trimmed by 7 bases and J by 7 bases, 8 bases remained unmatched. The CDR3 has 14 residues. This clone has a handful of counts. This TCR came from an adult with an advanced solid tumor such as melanoma, head and neck, liver or kidney cancer. The sequences come from CD4+ or CD8+ T cells sorted from blood, collected in a trial of the OX40 agonist ivuxolimab. V usage is TRBV2 and J usage is TRBJ2-1; 9 bases agree with TRBD1. CDR3 loop: CASTGTGYENEQFF. The DNA for the CDR3 is TGTGCCAGCACTGGGACAGGGTATGAAAATGAGCAGTTCTTC.